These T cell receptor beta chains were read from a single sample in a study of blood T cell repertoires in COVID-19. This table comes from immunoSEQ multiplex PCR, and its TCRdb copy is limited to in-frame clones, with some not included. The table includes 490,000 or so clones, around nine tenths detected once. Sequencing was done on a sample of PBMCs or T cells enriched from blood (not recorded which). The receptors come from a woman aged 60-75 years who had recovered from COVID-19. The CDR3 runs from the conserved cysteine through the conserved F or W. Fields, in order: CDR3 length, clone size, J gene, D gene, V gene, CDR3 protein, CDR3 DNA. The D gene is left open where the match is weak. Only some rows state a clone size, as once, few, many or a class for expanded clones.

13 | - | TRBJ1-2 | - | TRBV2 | CASSYRTHGGYTF | TGTGCCAGCAGCTACAGGACCCATGGGGGCTACACCTTC
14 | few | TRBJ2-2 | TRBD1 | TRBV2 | CASSPRTGTGELFF | TGTGCCAGCAGCCCCCGGACAGGGACCGGGGAGCTGTTTTTT
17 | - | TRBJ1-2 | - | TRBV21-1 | CASSKPRPLRTPAGYTF | TGTGCCAGCAGCAAACCCCGCCCCTTACGGACACCCGCGGGCTACACCTTC
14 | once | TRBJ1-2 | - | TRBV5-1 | CASSPGGAFYGYTF | TGCGCCAGCAGCCCCGGTGGGGCGTTCTATGGCTACACCTTC
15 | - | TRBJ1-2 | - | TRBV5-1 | CASSPPQGVRSGYTF | TGCGCCAGCAGCCCGCCCCAGGGTGTCCGAAGTGGCTACACCTTC
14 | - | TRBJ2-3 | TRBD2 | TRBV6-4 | CASSGPGGEDTQYF | TGTGCCAGCAGCGGCCCGGGGGGGGAAGATACGCAGTATTTT
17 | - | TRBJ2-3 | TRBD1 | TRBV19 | CASSILGTGGITDTQYF | TGTGCCAGTAGTATACTTGGGACAGGGGGCATCACAGATACGCAGTATTTT
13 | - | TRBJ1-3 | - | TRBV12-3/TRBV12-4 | CACRLSSGNTIYF | TGTGCCTGCAGGCTGAGCTCTGGAAACACCATATATTTT
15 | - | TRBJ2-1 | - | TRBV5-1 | CASSTGGSSYNEQFF | TGCGCCAGCAGTACCGGCGGGTCCTCCTACAATGAGCAGTTCTTC
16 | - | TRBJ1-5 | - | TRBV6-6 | CASSYSTGVSNQPQHF | TGTGCCAGCAGTTACTCGACCGGGGTTTCCAATCAGCCCCAGCATTTT
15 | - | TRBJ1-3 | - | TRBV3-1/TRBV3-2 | CASSRAGNSGNTIYF | TGTGCCAGCAGCCGGGCGGGGAACTCTGGAAACACCATATATTTT
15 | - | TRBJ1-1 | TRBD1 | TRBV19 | CASRVQGVSNTEAFF | TGTGCCAGTAGGGTACAGGGGGTTTCGAACACTGAAGCTTTCTTT
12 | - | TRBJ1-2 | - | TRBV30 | CAWQQGISGYTF | TGTGCCTGGCAACAGGGTATAAGTGGCTACACCTTC
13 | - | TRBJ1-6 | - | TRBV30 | CAWSKGANSPLHF | TGTGCCTGGAGTAAGGGAGCTAATTCACCCCTCCACTTT
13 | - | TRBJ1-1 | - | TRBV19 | CASRGRTDTEAFF | TGTGCCAGTAGAGGCAGGACAGACACTGAAGCTTTCTTT
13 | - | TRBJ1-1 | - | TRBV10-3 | CAISPTANTEAFF | TGTGCCATCTCCCCGACAGCGAACACTGAAGCTTTCTTT
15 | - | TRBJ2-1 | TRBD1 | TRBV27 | CASSFSGQIHNEQFF | TGTGCCAGCTCGTTCTCGGGACAGATACACAATGAGCAGTTCTTC
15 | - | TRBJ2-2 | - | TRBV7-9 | CASSDLRARAGELFF | TGTGCCAGCAGCGACCTCAGGGCTCGGGCCGGGGAGCTGTTTTTT
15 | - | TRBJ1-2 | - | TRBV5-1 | CASSLQGGSNYGYTF | TGCGCCAGCAGCTTACAGGGCGGATCTAACTATGGCTACACCTTC
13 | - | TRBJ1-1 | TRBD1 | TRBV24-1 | CATSDQTGIEAFF | TGTGCCACCAGTGATCAGACAGGGATTGAAGCTTTCTTT
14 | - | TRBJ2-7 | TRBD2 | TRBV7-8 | CASSPGTSGPRQYF | TGTGCCAGCAGCCCCGGGACTAGCGGACCCAGGCAGTACTTC
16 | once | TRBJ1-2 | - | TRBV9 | CASSVGGRGRDYGYTF | TGTGCCAGCAGCGTAGGGGGCCGCGGGAGAGACTATGGCTACACCTTC
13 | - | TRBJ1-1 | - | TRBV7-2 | CASSPISGVEAFF | TGTGCCAGCAGCCCCATCTCCGGTGTTGAAGCTTTCTTT
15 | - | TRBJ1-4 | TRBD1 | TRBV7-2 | CASSLVGRGPEKLFF | TGTGCCAGCAGCTTAGTGGGCAGGGGGCCCGAAAAACTGTTTTTT
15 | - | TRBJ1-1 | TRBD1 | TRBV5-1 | CASSVSGTGNTEAFF | TGCGCCAGCAGCGTTTCCGGGACAGGGAACACTGAAGCTTTCTTT
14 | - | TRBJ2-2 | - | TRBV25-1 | CASSADRLTGELFF | TGTGCCAGCAGTGCCGACAGGCTGACCGGGGAGCTGTTTTTT
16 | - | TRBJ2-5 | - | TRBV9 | CASSVASGQGQETQYF | TGTGCCAGCAGCGTAGCCTCGGGGCAGGGGCAAGAGACCCAGTACTTC
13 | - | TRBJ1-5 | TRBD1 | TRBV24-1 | CATSDPGGQPQHF | TGTGCCACCAGTGACCCAGGGGGTCAGCCCCAGCATTTT
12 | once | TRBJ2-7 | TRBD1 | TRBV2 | CASTGGGYEQYF | TGTGCCAGTACAGGGGGAGGCTACGAGCAGTACTTC
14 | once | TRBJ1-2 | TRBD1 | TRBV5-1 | CASSSGQGLYGYTF | TGCGCCAGCAGCTCGGGACAGGGCTTATATGGCTACACCTTC
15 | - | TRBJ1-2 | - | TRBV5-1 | CASSLTGKANYGYTF | TGCGCCAGCAGTCTTACAGGGAAAGCTAACTATGGCTACACCTTC
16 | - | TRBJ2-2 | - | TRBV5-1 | CASSSPGTLNTGELFF | TGCGCCAGCAGCTCCCCCGGGACTCTCAACACCGGGGAGCTGTTTTTT